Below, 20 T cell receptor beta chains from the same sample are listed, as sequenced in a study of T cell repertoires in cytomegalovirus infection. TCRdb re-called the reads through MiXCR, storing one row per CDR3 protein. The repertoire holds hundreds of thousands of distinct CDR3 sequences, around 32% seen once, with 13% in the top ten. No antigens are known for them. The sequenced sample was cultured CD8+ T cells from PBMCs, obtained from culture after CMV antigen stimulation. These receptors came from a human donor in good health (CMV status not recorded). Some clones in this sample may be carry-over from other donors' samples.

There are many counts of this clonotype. CDR3 nucleotides: TGTGCCAGCAGCTTAGAGGCTAGCGGGGGGTCCTACAATGAGCAGTTCTTC. Protein: CASSLEASGGSYNEQFF. The chain uses TRBV7-6 and TRBJ2-1, with 11 bases lining up with TRBD2. V lost 1 base and J lost 1; bases outside the gene matches: 3. Germline CDR1 reads SGHVS; CDR2 reads FNYEAQ. The CDR3 has 17 amino acids.

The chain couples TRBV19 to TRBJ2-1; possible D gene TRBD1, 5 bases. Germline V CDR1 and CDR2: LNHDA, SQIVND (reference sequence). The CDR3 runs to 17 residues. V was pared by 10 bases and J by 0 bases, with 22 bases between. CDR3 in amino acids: CATDQKGTDSSYNEQFF. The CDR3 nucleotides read TGTGCCACCGATCAAAAGGGCACCGACAGCTCCTACAATGAGCAGTTCTTC.

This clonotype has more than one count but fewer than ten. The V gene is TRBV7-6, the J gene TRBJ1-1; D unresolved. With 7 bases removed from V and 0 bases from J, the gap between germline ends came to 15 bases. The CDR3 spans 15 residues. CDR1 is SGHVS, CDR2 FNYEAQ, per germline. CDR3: CASIRDGSLNTEAFF. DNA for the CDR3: TGTGCCAGCATCAGAGACGGGAGCCTGAACACTGAAGCTTTCTTT.

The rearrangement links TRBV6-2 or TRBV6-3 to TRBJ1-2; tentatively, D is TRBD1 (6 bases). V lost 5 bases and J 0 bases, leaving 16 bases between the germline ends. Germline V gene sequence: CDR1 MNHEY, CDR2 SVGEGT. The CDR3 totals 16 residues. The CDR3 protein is CASSSPRDTSNYGYTF. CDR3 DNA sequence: TGTGCCAGCAGTAGCCCCAGGGACACCTCTAACTATGGCTACACCTTC.

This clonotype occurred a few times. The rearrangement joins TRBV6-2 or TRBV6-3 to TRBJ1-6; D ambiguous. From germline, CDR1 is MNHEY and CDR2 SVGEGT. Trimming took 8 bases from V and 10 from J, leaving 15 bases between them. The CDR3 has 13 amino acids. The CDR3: CASEIRGGSPLHF. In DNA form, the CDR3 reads TGTGCCAGCGAGATCCGGGGAGGATCACCCCTCCACTTT.

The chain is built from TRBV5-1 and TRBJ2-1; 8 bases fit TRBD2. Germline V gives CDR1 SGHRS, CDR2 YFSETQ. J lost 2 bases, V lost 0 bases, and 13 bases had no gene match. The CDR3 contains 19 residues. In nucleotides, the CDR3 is TGCGCCAGCAGCTTGGCCCCAGCGGGGGCCCTCGCAGCCTACAATGAGCAGTTCTTC. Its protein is CASSLAPAGALAAYNEQFF.

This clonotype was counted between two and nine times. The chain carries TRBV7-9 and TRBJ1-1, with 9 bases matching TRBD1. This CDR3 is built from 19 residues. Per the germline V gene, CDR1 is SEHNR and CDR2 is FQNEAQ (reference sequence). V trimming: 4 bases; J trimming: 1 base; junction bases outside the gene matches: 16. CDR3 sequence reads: CASSYMGKDRGFKNTEAFF. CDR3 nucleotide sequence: TGTGCCAGCAGCTATATGGGGAAGGACAGGGGTTTTAAGAACACTGAAGCTTTCTTT. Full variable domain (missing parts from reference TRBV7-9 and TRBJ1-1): DTGVSQNPRHKITKRGQNVTFRCDPISEHNRLYWYRQTLGQGPEFLTYFQNEAQLEKSRLLSDRFSAERPKGSFSTLEIQRTEQGDSAMYLCASSYMGKDRGFKNTEAFFGQGTRLTVV.

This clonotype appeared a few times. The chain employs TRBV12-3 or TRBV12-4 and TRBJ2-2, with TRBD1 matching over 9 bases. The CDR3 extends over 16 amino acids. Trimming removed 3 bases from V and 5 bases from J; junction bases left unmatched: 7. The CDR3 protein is CASSFRGTGRTGELFF. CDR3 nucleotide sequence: TGTGCCAGCAGTTTTAGGGGGACAGGGCGAACCGGGGAGCTGTTTTTT.

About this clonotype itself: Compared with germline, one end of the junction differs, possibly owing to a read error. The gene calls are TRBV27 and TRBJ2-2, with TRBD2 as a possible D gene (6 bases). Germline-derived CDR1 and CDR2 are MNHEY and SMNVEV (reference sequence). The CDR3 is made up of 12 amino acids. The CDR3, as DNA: TGTGCCAGCAGTTTGATCGGCGGGGAGCTGTCTTTT. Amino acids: CASSLIGGELSF.

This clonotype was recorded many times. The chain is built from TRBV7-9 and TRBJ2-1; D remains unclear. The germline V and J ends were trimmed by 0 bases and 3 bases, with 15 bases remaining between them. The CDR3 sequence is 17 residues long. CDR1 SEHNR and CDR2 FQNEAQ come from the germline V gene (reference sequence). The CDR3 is CASSLAFEHGLYNEQFF. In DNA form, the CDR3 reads TGTGCCAGCAGCTTAGCGTTTGAACACGGCCTCTACAATGAGCAGTTCTTC.

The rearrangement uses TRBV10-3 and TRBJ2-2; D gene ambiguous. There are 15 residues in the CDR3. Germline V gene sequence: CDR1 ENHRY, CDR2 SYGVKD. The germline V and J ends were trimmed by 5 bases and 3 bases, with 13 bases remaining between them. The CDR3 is CAISWASSDTGELFF. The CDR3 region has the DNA TGTGCCATCAGTTGGGCCTCTTCCGACACCGGGGAGCTGTTTTTT.

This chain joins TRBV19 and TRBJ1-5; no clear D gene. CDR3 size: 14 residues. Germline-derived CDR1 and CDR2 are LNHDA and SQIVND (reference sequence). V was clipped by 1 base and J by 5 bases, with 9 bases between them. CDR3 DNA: TGTGCCAGTAGTATAGCCAGCTATTATCAGCCCCAGCATTTT. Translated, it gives CASSIASYYQPQHF.

The CDR3 region is CASSERTVQETQYF. In DNA, the CDR3 is TGTGCCAGCAGTGAAAGGACAGTTCAAGAGACCCAGTACTTC. V usage is TRBV6-1 and J usage is TRBJ2-5; possible D gene TRBD1, 6 bases. The CDR3 runs to 14 residues. Germline CDR1 MNHNS, CDR2 SASEGT. Trimming took off 2 bases at V and 2 bases at J, with 9 bases between the two ends.

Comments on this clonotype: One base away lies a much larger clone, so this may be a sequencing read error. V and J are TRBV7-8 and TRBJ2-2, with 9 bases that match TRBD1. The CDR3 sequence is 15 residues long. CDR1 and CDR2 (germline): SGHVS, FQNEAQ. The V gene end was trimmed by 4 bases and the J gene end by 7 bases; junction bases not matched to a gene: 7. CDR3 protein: CASSSGQGVVGELFF. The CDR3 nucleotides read TGTGCCAGCAGCTCGGGACAGGGAGTTGTCGGGGAGCTGTTTTTT.

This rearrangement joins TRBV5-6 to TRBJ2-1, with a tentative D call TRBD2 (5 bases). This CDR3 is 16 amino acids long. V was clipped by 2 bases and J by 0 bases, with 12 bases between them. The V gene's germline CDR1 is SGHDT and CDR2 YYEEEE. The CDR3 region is CASSFQDGLSYNEQFF. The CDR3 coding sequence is TGTGCCAGCAGCTTCCAGGACGGACTCTCCTACAATGAGCAGTTCTTC.

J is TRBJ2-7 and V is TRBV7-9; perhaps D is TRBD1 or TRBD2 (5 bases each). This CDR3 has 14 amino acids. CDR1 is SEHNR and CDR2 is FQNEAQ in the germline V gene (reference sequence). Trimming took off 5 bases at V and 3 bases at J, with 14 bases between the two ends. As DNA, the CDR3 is TGTGCCAGCAGCCCCCGGGACGGATACTACGAGCAGTACGTC. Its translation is CASSPRDGYYEQYV.

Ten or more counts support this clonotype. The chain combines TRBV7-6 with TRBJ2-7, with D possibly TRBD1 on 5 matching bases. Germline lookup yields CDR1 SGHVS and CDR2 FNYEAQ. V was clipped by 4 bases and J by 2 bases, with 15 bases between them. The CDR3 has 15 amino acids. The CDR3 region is CASSSERGFPYEQYF. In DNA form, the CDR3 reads TGTGCCAGCAGCTCGGAAAGGGGCTTCCCCTACGAGCAGTACTTC.

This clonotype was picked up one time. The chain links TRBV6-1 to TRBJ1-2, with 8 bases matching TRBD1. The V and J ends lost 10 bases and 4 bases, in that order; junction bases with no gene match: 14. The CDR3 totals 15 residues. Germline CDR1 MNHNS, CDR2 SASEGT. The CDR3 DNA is TGTGCCAACAGCGCACGACAGGGGCCACTCTATGGCTACACCTTC. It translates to CANSARQGPLYGYTF.

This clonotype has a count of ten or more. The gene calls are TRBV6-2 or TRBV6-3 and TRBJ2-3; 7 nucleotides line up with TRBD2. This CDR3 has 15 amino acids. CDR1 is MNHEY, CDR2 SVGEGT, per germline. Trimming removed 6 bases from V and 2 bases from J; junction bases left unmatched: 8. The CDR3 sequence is CASSGLEGSTDTQYF. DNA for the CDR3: TGTGCCAGCAGCGGACTAGAGGGGTCCACAGATACGCAGTATTTT.

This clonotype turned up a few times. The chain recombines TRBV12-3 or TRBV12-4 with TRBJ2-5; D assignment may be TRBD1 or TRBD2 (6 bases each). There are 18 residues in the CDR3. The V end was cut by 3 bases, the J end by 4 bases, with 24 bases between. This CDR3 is CASSFTIQGRGGRETQYF. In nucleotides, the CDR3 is TGTGCCAGCAGTTTTACGATACAGGGTCGTGGGGGGCGAGAGACCCAGTACTTC.